A single sample gave rise to the 22 T cell receptor beta chains below, sequenced in a study of blood T cell repertoires in COVID-19. Clones were read by immunoSEQ multiplex PCR, and TCRdb kept only the in-frame ones, dropping some. The data contain approximately 100,000 clones, about 91% of them seen just once; the ten biggest clones take up less than 6.5%. The specimen was peripheral blood. The receptors come from a woman aged 80 or over with active COVID-19.

The V gene is TRBV6-6, the J gene TRBJ1-3; no firm D call. CDR3 size: 14 residues. CDR1 is MNHNY, CDR2 SVGAGI, per germline (reference sequence). V gave up 4 bases and J gave up 1 base, with 8 bases separating them. The CDR3 here is CASSLAGSGNTIYF. In DNA, the CDR3 is TGTGCCAGCAGTTTAGCGGGGTCTGGAAACACCATATATTTT.

The J gene is TRBJ2-7, the V gene TRBV10-3; maybe TRBD1 (6 bases). Trimming took off 6 bases at V and 2 bases at J, with 14 bases between the two ends. CDR1 and CDR2 (germline): ENHRY, SYGVKD. This CDR3 has 14 residues. In DNA form, the CDR3 reads TGTGCCATCAGCCCCGGGACATCCGCCTACGAGCAGTACTTC. Translation gives CAISPGTSAYEQYF.

V is TRBV2 and J is TRBJ2-3, with TRBD2 matching 11 bases. CDR3 length: 14 amino acids. The V gene's germline CDR1 is SNHLY and CDR2 FYNNEI. V lost 6 bases to trimming and J lost 6 bases; unmatched junction nucleotides: 5. The CDR3 here is CASSPPSGRDTQYF. In nucleotides, the CDR3 is TGTGCCAGCAGCCCCCCTAGCGGGAGGGATACGCAGTATTTT.

The gene calls are TRBV20-1 and TRBJ2-3, with 12 bases lining up with TRBD2. The CDR3 spans 14 residues. V was clipped by 3 bases and J by 5 bases; unmatched bases: 3. Germline lookup yields CDR1 DFQATT and CDR2 SNEGSKA (reference sequence). The CDR3 loop reads CSASGLAGLDTQYF. The CDR3 region has the DNA TGCAGTGCTAGTGGACTAGCGGGGTTAGATACGCAGTATTTT.

The chain uses TRBV9 and TRBJ2-3; TRBD2 matches at 8 bases. The CDR3 is 16 amino acids. With 3 bases clipped from V and 4 bases from J, the junction kept 10 bases outside the gene matches. Germline V gives CDR1 SGDLS, CDR2 YYNGEE. The CDR3 is CASSERGAGEADTQYF. The CDR3 region has the DNA TGTGCCAGCAGCGAAAGAGGAGCGGGAGAGGCAGATACGCAGTATTTT.

The rearrangement links TRBV18 to TRBJ1-5; 8 bases are shared with TRBD1. Germline lookup yields CDR1 KGHSH and CDR2 LQKENI. The CDR3 contains 13 residues. The J segment lost 7 bases and the V segment lost 5 bases, leaving 4 bases of the junction unmatched. The CDR3 is CASSTDREQPQHF. The DNA of the CDR3 is TGTGCCAGCTCAACGGACAGGGAGCAGCCCCAGCATTTT.

The chain couples TRBV3-1 (or the pseudogene TRBV3-2) to TRBJ2-5; 12 bases are a match to TRBD2. This CDR3 contains 17 residues. From germline, CDR1 is LGHDT and CDR2 YNNKEL (reference sequence). V dropped 4 bases and J dropped 7; count of bases not matched to a gene: 13. The CDR3 is CASSPLTSGSGVGTQYF. In nucleotides, the CDR3 is TGTGCCAGCAGCCCCTTGACTAGCGGGAGTGGAGTCGGGACCCAGTACTTC.

This chain links TRBV7-2 with TRBJ2-1; 11 nucleotides line up with TRBD2. V gave up 5 bases and J gave up 6 bases; unmatched junction bases: 12. Germline V lookup: CDR1 SGHTA, CDR2 FQGNSA. The CDR3 is 17 amino acids. CDR3 sequence: CASSRGSGRAGGNEQFF. The CDR3 DNA is TGTGCCAGCAGCAGGGGTAGCGGGAGGGCCGGGGGCAATGAGCAGTTCTTC.

The CDR3 region has the DNA TGCGCCAGCAGCTTGGGAGTCTACACAGATACGCAGTATTTT. Its translation is CASSLGVYTDTQYF. The rearrangement uses TRBV5-1 and TRBJ2-3; the D is unclear. This CDR3 region has 14 residues. Germline V gene data show CDR1 as SGHRS and CDR2 as YFSETQ. V gave up 0 bases and J gave up 2 bases, with 7 bases separating them.

This rearrangement joins TRBV6-6 to TRBJ2-3; 12 positions agree with TRBD1. The CDR3 is 15 residues long. Germline V lookup: CDR1 MNHNY, CDR2 SVGAGI (reference sequence). The J segment lost 4 bases and the V segment lost 6 bases, leaving 5 bases of the junction unmatched. CDR3 sequence: CASSPGQGASDTQYF. The CDR3 region has the DNA TGTGCCAGCAGCCCGGGACAGGGGGCGTCAGATACGCAGTATTTT.

This chain's CDR3 is CASSSPYAGETQYF. In nucleotides, the CDR3 is TGTGCCAGCAGTTCGCCCTATGCGGGGGAGACCCAGTACTTC. The chain employs TRBV28 and TRBJ2-5; D might be TRBD2 (6 bases). Germline V CDR1 and CDR2: MDHEN, SYDVKM. Trimming stripped 4 bases from V and 5 bases from J, with 14 bases between. The CDR3 length is 14 residues.

V and J are TRBV20-1 and TRBJ2-7; TRBD1 aligns across 8 bases. The trim removed 8 bases at V and 5 bases at J, leaving 5 bases unmatched. Germline V lookup: CDR1 DFQATT, CDR2 SNEGSKA (reference sequence). This CDR3 is 11 amino acids long. CDR3 sequence: CSWTGLDEQYF. CDR3 nucleotide sequence: TGCAGTTGGACAGGGCTGGACGAGCAGTACTTC.

The CDR3 DNA reads TGTGCCACCAGCACCGGAGGGCGGGGGGGCTCCTACAATGAGCAGTTCTTC. It encodes CATSTGGRGGSYNEQFF. V usage is TRBV15 and J usage is TRBJ2-1; 9 nucleotides align to TRBD2. CDR1 and CDR2 from the germline V gene are LNHNV and YYDKDF (reference sequence). V gave up 4 bases and J gave up 0 bases; unmatched junction bases: 7. The CDR3 is 17 residues long. Using reference TRBV15 and TRBJ2-1 for the parts outside the CDR3, the full variable domain is DAMVIQNPRYQVTQFGKPVTLSCSQTLNHNVMYWYQQKSSQAPKLLFHYYDKDFNNEADTPDNFQSRRPNTSFCFLDIRSPGLGDTAMYLCATSTGGRGGSYNEQFFGPGTRLTVL.

The chain employs TRBV6-5 and TRBJ1-5; D remains ambiguous. This CDR3 region has 15 residues. Trimming cost V 5 bases and J 2 bases, with 13 bases left between them. The germline gives CDR1 MNHEY, CDR2 SVGAGI. The CDR3 spells CASSKRAEGNQPQHF. The CDR3 nucleotides are TGTGCCAGCAGTAAGCGGGCGGAAGGCAATCAGCCCCAGCATTTT.

V gene TRBV9 combines with J gene TRBJ2-3, with 13 bases fitting TRBD2. CDR3 length: 16 residues. The germline gives CDR1 SGDLS, CDR2 YYNGEE. V was clipped by 4 bases and J by 1 base; unmatched bases: 3. CDR3 in DNA: TGTGCCAGCAGCTACGGGACTAGCGGGGGCACAGATACGCAGTATTTT. This gives the protein CASSYGTSGGTDTQYF.

The J gene is TRBJ1-2, the V gene TRBV28; the D gene is possibly TRBD1 (6 bases). The CDR3 sequence is 13 residues long. Germline V gene data show CDR1 as MDHEN and CDR2 as SYDVKM. Between the trimmed V and J ends, which lost 8 bases and 3 bases, there was a span of 13 bases. The CDR3 region has the DNA TGTGCCAGCTATTCGACAGGCTACTATGGCTACACCTTC. Translation gives CASYSTGYYGYTF.

V usage is TRBV3-1 (or the pseudogene TRBV3-2) and J usage is TRBJ2-3, with 11 bases aligning to TRBD2. Losses at the gene ends were 4 bases for V and 5 bases for J; bases not matched to a gene: 14. This CDR3 has 18 amino acids. Germline V gene data show CDR1 as LGHDT and CDR2 as YNNKEL (reference sequence). The CDR3 bases are TGTGCCAGCAGCCCGCGGGGGTTACTAGCGGGAGCTGAAGATACGCAGTATTTT. It encodes CASSPRGLLAGAEDTQYF.

This rearrangement joins TRBV28 to TRBJ2-6; D remains unclear. CDR1 is MDHEN and CDR2 is SYDVKM in the germline V gene. V lost 3 bases, J lost 5 bases, and 8 bases lay in between. The CDR3 spans 14 residues. This CDR3 is CASSFRDRANVLTF. The CDR3 DNA is TGTGCCAGCAGTTTCCGAGACAGGGCCAACGTCCTGACTTTC.

This clone has only a few counts. This specimen includes other DNA sequences encoding the same CDR3. This chain joins TRBV28 and TRBJ2-5; unclear D gene. This CDR3 is built from 12 residues. V was trimmed by 5 bases and J by 2 bases, leaving 6 bases between them. CDR1 is MDHEN and CDR2 is SYDVKM in the germline V gene. The CDR3, as DNA: TGTGCCAGCAGTCCCGGTCAAGAGACCCAGTACTTC. Translation: CASSPGQETQYF.

The CDR3 region is CASNRGLAGGWDTQYF. The DNA of the CDR3 is TGTGCCAGCAACCGCGGACTAGCGGGAGGTTGGGATACGCAGTATTTT. The rearrangement joins TRBV2 to TRBJ2-3; TRBD2 agrees at 14 bases. This CDR3 is 16 amino acids long. Germline lookup yields CDR1 SNHLY and CDR2 FYNNEI. The V gene end was trimmed by 7 bases and the J gene end by 6 bases; junction bases not matched to a gene: 9. Full variable domain (missing parts from reference TRBV2 and TRBJ2-3): EPEVTQTPSHQVTQMGQEVILRCVPISNHLYFYWYRQILGQKVEFLVSFYNNEISEKSEIFDDQFSVERPDGSNFTLKIRSTKLEDSAMYFCASNRGLAGGWDTQYFGPGTRLTVL.

V usage is TRBV18 and J usage is TRBJ1-2, with D possibly TRBD1 on 6 matching bases. This CDR3 has 15 amino acids. Germline CDR1 and CDR2: KGHSH and LQKENI. Trimming took off 2 bases at V and 5 bases at J, with 15 bases between the two ends. The CDR3 spells CASSPNGRGFYGYTF. As DNA, the CDR3 is TGTGCCAGCTCACCAAATGGCAGGGGATTTTATGGCTACACCTTC.

CDR3 sequence: CAWSSGRANEQFF. The CDR3 DNA is TGTGCCTGGTCTAGCGGGAGGGCCAATGAGCAGTTCTTC. The rearrangement joins TRBV30 to TRBJ2-1; 12 bases line up with TRBD2. The CDR3 contains 13 residues. V shed 5 bases, J shed 6 bases, and the junction held 2 bases outside the gene matches. In germline, CDR1 is GTSNPN, CDR2 SVGIG (reference sequence).